This TCR beta chain was recovered during a study of response to subunit inactivated influenza vaccine. General study points: Seasonal influenza vaccination, on each occasion, was suggested by the authors to recruit few new T cells.

Each CDR3 protein gets one entry after TCRdb re-called the RT-PCR reads with MiXCR. The sample lists 280,000 or so distinct CDR3 sequences, around a fifth seen once, with roughly 10% in the top ten. Regarding this clonotype: Its matching antigen is unknown.

The V gene's germline CDR1 is DFQATT and CDR2 SNEGSKA (reference sequence). This CDR3 is 12 amino acids long. V lost 6 bases, J lost 2 bases, and 10 bases lay in between. V and J are TRBV20-1 and TRBJ2-5; no firm D call. This TCR was recovered from a man in his fifties or sixties who received an inactivated influenza vaccine. The sample here was PBMCs from blood, taken approximately 22 months after vaccination. CDR3 bases: TGCAGTGCCACGACATTGCAAGAGACCCAGTACTTC. This codes for CSATTLQETQYF.